The T cell receptor beta chain described here comes from a study of blood T cell repertoires in COVID-19 (dated by TCRdb to about 2020). Study-wide context: The collaborator samples originated in the United States, Italy and Spain and spanned the acute and convalescent phases of COVID-19. The material from the prospective study consisted of cDNA or gDNA derived from T cells, B-cell-depleted T cells, or PBMCs. Subjects who had been exposed to COVID-19, were actively infected with it, or had recovered from it provided the deeply sampled blood TCRbeta repertoires that made up the dataset. A freely available public database, intended as a resource for researchers studying the immune response to SARS-CoV-2, is where the repertoires were released. The samples were drawn from the first 160 participants of the ongoing ImmuneRACE study and from 1,254 subjects provided by 6 global collaborators. Sample metadata almost always included a de-identified subject ID, COVID-19 status, age in years and sex. Where available, HLA class I and class II types were obtained from metadata supplied by the sample provider rather than from assay-based typing. Here is what the overall study found, with its caveats: How much clinical and demographic metadata was included differed by source and by participant, and the metadata was provided uncurated.

From a lookup of the germline V gene (reference sequence), CDR1 and CDR2 are SGHNT and YYREEE. There are 14 amino acids in the CDR3, from cysteine to phenylalanine inclusive. Only the CDR3 part of the read is kept: 42 bases, read in frame from the first base. About this clone itself: Its antigen is currently not known. An end of the junction does not agree with germline; a read error may underlie this.

TCRbeta CDR3 regions were amplified from genomic DNA using the immunoSEQ Assay, a bias-controlled multiplex PCR. Turning to the authors' computational methods: The number of nucleated cells in each sample was estimated by amplification of reference gene primers within the assay. To quantify the absolute abundance of each unique TCRbeta CDR3 rearrangement, sequence reads were collapsed and filtered. For each sample, productive Simpson clonality was calculated as the square root of Simpson's diversity index across productive rearrangements. TCRdb stores this immuneACCESS table with in-frame sequences only. Part of the clones is absent; in the studies checked, under half of the shortfall reflects unresolved V genes, and no reason is known for the rest. V, J and clone size reflect that table, while D and trimming were determined from the DNA. The sample table records hundreds of thousands of clones; approximately 77% of these occur just once. Of the sample, about 3.6% falls within the top ten clones.

The collaborating institutions used their own protocols to collect whole blood in K2EDTA tubes. Collaborator samples were shipped for TCRbeta analysis as frozen whole blood, isolated PBMCs, or DNA extracted from either sample type. The chain was built from TRBV5-4 and TRBJ1-4; TRBD1 lines up with 9 middle nucleotides. The clonotype was recovered from a woman aged 80 or over with acute or convalescent COVID-19. The sequenced material came from peripheral blood. The CDR3: CASRLDRGHEKLFF. At the DNA level, the sequence is TGTGCCAGCAGATTGGACAGGGGTCATGAAAAACTGTTTTTT.